This T cell receptor beta chain was recovered during a study of T-cell reconstitution after alpha-beta-depleted transplantation in children. Study outcomes and limitations: Some patients' high day-60 TCRbeta diversity was attributed to recipient cells surviving conditioning.

This clonotype showed up just a few times. The target antigen is unknown. The length of the CDR3 is 16 residues. V trimming: 4 bases; J trimming: 0 bases; junction bases outside the gene matches: 10. Per germline, CDR1 SGHRS and CDR2 YFSETQ. As it was prepared, the TCRbeta library received unique molecular identifiers. TCRdb independently ran MiXCR on the PCR reads; one entry per CDR3 protein. This table has 780,000 or so distinct CDR3 sequences, roughly 15% appearing once. This sequence was found in a male patient between 10 and 17 years old who had a stem cell transplant for acute lymphoblastic leukemia, so the T cells may come from the graft donor. The sample consisted of PBMCs, mostly from graft donor cells, taken 360 days after TCRalphabeta/CD19-depleted stem cell transplant. The chain carries TRBV5-1 and TRBJ2-7; the match to TRBD1 covers 7 bases. CDR3 sequence (DNA): TGCGCCAGCAGCCAGCCCGGAGCAGGGGGCTCCTACGAGCAGTACTTC. It yields the protein CASSQPGAGGSYEQYF.